The clone carrying this TCR beta chain was counted many times. What it binds is not known. Germline V lookup: CDR1 SQVTM, CDR2 ANQGSEA. With 4 bases clipped from V and 4 bases from J, the junction kept 0 bases outside the gene matches. The CDR3 is 11 residues long. This sample stems from a study of T-cell reconstitution after alpha-beta-depleted transplantation in children. TCRbeta library construction was performed incorporating unique molecular identifiers. TCRdb reprocessed the PCR reads with MiXCR, giving one entry per CDR3 protein. The sample holds 600,000 or so distinct CDR3 sequences, under 30% seen once. Findings and limits, study-wide: Recipient T cells and thymic progenitors that survived were the source of the high TCRbeta diversity seen at day 60 in some patients. It was reported that alpha-beta T cells came from several hundred expanded graft clones (about two months after transplant). T-cell counts and diversity at one year post-transplant came mainly from newly produced T cells.

The TCR comes from a boy younger than two who had a stem cell transplant for acute myeloid leukemia, so the T cells may come from the graft donor. Specimen: PBMCs, mostly from graft donor cells, collected 360 days after TCRalphabeta/CD19-depleted stem cell transplant. This sequence joins TRBV29-1 and TRBJ1-2; TRBD1 aligns across 7 bases. The CDR3 here is CSVGQGYGYTF. The CDR3 DNA sequence: TGCAGCGTTGGACAGGGCTATGGCTACACCTTC.